These 7 T cell receptor beta chains were sequenced from one sample in a study of cytomegalovirus exposure and HLA in healthy donors. With 60 Vbeta and 13 Jbeta primers, the PCR was carried out. Sequencing used immunoSEQ multiplex PCR; TCRdb keeps in-frame clones, though not all of them. This table holds 180,000 or so clones, roughly a tenth found once. Sequencing was carried out using PBMCs. The receptor set was obtained from a woman in her 30s in good health and CMV-seropositive.

CDR3 in amino acids: CAWSSGVSYEQYF. CDR3 nucleotides: TGTGCCTGGAGTTCAGGGGTCTCCTACGAGCAGTACTTC. The chain combines TRBV30 with TRBJ2-7, with D perhaps TRBD1 (6 bases). This CDR3 region has 13 residues. Germline values: CDR1 GTSNPN, CDR2 SVGIG (reference sequence). V was cut by 2 bases and J by 0 bases, with 8 bases left in between.

This clone was seen only once. The gene calls are TRBV2 and TRBJ1-1, with TRBD1 as a possible D gene (6 bases). Germline assignment: CDR1 SNHLY and CDR2 FYNNEI. CDR3 length equals 14 residues. V lost 10 bases and J 5 bases, leaving 20 bases between the germline ends. The CDR3 DNA is TGTGCCACCACACAGACAGCAGGGGCAACTGAAGCTTTCTTT. Residues: CATTQTAGATEAFF.

This clone was observed a few times. The CDR3 loop is CASSSGTKEHEQFF. CDR3 coding DNA: TGCGCCAGCAGCTCCGGGACAAAAGAGCATGAGCAGTTCTTC. The chain employs TRBV5-1 and TRBJ2-1; D is perhaps TRBD1 (6 bases). This CDR3 region has 14 residues. Looked up from germline, CDR1 is SGHRS and CDR2 is YFSETQ. V lost 3 bases, J lost 8 bases, and 15 bases lay in between.

This clone has a handful of counts. The chain uses TRBV1 and TRBJ2-2; TRBD1, the table's D call, lacks a check against the DNA. TRBV1 is listed as a pseudogene. The CDR3 loop spans 18 amino acids. CDR3 DNA sequence: TGCACCAGCAGCCAATGTGGGTTGGACAGGTCGAATACCGGGGAGCTGTTTTTT. It translates to CTSSQCGLDRSNTGELFF.

With respect to this clone: One junction end disagrees with the germline gene, perhaps due to a read error. The gene calls are TRBV19 and TRBJ1-1; 7 positions agree with TRBD1. The CDR3 runs 14 residues. Per germline, CDR1 LNHDA and CDR2 SQIVND (reference sequence). Here the CDR3 DNA reads TGTGCCAGTAGGATAGGGGGCGCAAGGACTGAAGCTTTCTTT. Its translation: CASRIGGARTEAFF.

This chain uses TRBV29-1 with TRBJ1-1; the D gene is possibly TRBD1 (6 bases). Germline CDR1 SQVTM, CDR2 ANQGSEA. V lost 6 bases and J lost 5, with 16 bases in between. The CDR3 has 13 amino acids. This chain's CDR3 is CSVTQGRETEAFF. The DNA for the CDR3 is TGCAGCGTGACACAGGGTAGGGAGACTGAAGCTTTCTTT.

This clone appeared a few times. A read error may account for a junction end that differs from germline. This chain uses TRBV6-5 with TRBJ1-4; 8 bases line up with TRBD1. Germline V gives CDR1 MNHEY, CDR2 SVGAGI. There are 15 residues in the CDR3. The chain's CDR3 is CASSDSRTGSEKLFF. CDR3 sequence (DNA): TGTGCCAGCAGTGACTCGAGGACAGGGAGTGAAAAACTGTTTTTT.